The sequence of this T cell receptor beta chain was determined in a study of blood T cell repertoires in COVID-19. Generated by immunoSEQ multiplex PCR, the TCRdb table keeps only in-frame clones and is missing some. The sample gives 400,000 or so clones, approximately 85% of which show up once; 2% to 2.5% is in the top ten. The source is a woman aged 35 to 49 with acute COVID-19. Sequencing input: PBMCs or T cells enriched from blood (not recorded which).

CDR3 sequence: CSAGGGRLSYEQYF. CDR3 sequence (DNA): TGCAGCGCCGGCGGCGGGCGCCTCTCCTACGAGCAGTACTTC. The chain joins TRBV29-1 to TRBJ2-7; D may be TRBD2 (5 bases). The CDR3 covers 14 residues. The V end was cut by 7 bases, the J end by 0 bases, with 16 bases between. The germline gives CDR1 SQVTM, CDR2 ANQGSEA.